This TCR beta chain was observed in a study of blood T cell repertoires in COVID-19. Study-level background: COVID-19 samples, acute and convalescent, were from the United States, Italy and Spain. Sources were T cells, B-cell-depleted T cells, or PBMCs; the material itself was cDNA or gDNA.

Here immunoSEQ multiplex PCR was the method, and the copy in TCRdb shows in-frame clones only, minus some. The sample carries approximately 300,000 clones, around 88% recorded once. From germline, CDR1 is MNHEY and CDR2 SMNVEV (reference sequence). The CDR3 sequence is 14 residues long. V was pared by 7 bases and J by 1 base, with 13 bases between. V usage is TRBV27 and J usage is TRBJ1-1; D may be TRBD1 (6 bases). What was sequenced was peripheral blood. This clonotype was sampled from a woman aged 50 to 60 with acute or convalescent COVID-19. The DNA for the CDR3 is TGTGCCAGCAACCTATCAGGGGCGAACACTGAAGCTTTCTTT. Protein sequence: CASNLSGANTEAFF.